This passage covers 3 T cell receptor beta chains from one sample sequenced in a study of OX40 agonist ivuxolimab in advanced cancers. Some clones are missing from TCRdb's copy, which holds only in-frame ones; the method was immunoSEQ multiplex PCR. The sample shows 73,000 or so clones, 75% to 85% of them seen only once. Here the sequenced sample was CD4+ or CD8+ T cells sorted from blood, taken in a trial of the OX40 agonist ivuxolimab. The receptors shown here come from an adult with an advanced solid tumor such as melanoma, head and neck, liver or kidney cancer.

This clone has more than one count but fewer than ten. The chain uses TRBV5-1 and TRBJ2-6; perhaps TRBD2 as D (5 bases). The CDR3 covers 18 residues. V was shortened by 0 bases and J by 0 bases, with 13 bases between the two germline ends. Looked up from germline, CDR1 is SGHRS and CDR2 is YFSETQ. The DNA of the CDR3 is TGCGCCAGCAGCTTGGTCCCAGATACTAGCTCTGGGGCCAACGTCCTGACTTTC. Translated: CASSLVPDTSSGANVLTF.

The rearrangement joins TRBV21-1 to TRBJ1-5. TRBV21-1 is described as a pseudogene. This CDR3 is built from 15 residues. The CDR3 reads CASALSLLDNQPQHF. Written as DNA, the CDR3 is TGTGCCAGCGCGCTCTCTTTGCTAGACAATCAGCCCCAGCATTTT.

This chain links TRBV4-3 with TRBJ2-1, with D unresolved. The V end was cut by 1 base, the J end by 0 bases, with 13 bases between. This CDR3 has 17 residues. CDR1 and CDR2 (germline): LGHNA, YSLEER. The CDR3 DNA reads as TGCGCCAGCAGCCAAGGAGTGCTTTTCCTCTCCTACAATGAGCAGTTCTTC. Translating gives CASSQGVLFLSYNEQFF.